These T cell receptor beta chains were read from a single sample in a study of OX40 agonist ivuxolimab in advanced cancers. The data were produced by immunoSEQ multiplex PCR, yet TCRdb's version contains in-frame clones alone and is incomplete. The table lists tens of thousands of clones, approximately 80% of them singletons. Sequenced here: CD4+ or CD8+ T cells sorted from blood, sampled in a trial of the OX40 agonist ivuxolimab. Receptor source: an adult with an advanced solid tumor such as melanoma, head and neck, liver or kidney cancer. The CDR3 runs from the conserved cysteine through the conserved F or W. A D gene is named only where the DNA matches it firmly.

v_gene,j_gene,d_gene,CDR3aa,CDR3nt
TRBV29-1,TRBJ2-7,TRBD2,CSPGVLAGGVRSSYEQYF,TGCAGCCCCGGAGTACTAGCGGGGGGGGTTCGGAGCTCCTACGAGCAGTACTTC
TRBV2,TRBJ1-1,-,CASFFGAATEAFF,TGTGCCAGCTTCTTTGGGGCAGCCACTGAAGCTTTCTTT
TRBV5-4,TRBJ2-5,TRBD2,CASSVPLAGRQETQYF,TGTGCCAGCAGCGTACCACTAGCGGGGAGACAAGAGACCCAGTACTTC
TRBV4-1,TRBJ2-1,TRBD1,CASSQAGGQPYNEQFF,TGCGCCAGCAGCCAAGCAGGGGGCCAGCCCTACAATGAGCAGTTCTTC
TRBV7-9,TRBJ1-2,TRBD1,CASSSGQLAGYTF,TGTGCCAGCAGCTCGGGACAGCTTGCTGGCTACACCTTC
TRBV25-1,TRBJ1-2,-,CASSESGDYGYTF,TGTGCCAGCAGTGAGTCCGGGGACTATGGCTACACCTTC
TRBV9,TRBJ1-5,-,CARAGPAHQPQHF,TGTGCCAGAGCAGGGCCGGCCCATCAGCCCCAGCATTTT
TRBV6-5,TRBJ1-4,-,CASSYSPTNEKLFF,TGTGCCAGCAGTTACTCGCCAACTAATGAAAAACTGTTTTTT
TRBV11-2,TRBJ1-1,-,CASSFRMNTEAFF,TGTGCCAGCAGCTTCCGAATGAACACTGAAGCTTTCTTT
TRBV7-9,TRBJ2-1,TRBD2,CASSFAGRGNEQFF,TGTGCCAGCAGCTTTGCCGGGAGGGGAAATGAGCAGTTCTTC
TRBV2,TRBJ2-2,TRBD2,CASSSTSGGTGELFF,TGTGCCAGCAGTAGCACTAGCGGGGGCACCGGGGAGCTGTTTTTT
TRBV30,TRBJ1-5,TRBD1,CAWSAQQGAQPQHF,TGTGCCTGGAGTGCCCAACAGGGGGCCCAGCCCCAGCATTTT
TRBV7-8,TRBJ2-7,-,CASETGGGYYEQYF,TGTGCCAGCGAAACAGGGGGGGGCTACTACGAGCAGTACTTC
TRBV6-1,TRBJ2-1,-,CASSFLPGAQFF,TGTGCCAGCAGTTTCCTACCTGGTGCGCAGTTCTTC
TRBV6-6,TRBJ1-4,-,CASTLQGTNEKLFF,TGTGCCAGCACCCTACAGGGCACTAATGAAAAACTGTTTTTT
TRBV6-5,TRBJ1-2,-,CASSRTRTAGYGYTF,TGTGCCAGCAGCCGTACTCGGACAGCCGGATATGGCTACACCTTC
TRBV6-1,TRBJ2-1,-,CASSRTGNEQFF,TGTGCCAGCAGTAGGACGGGCAATGAGCAGTTCTTC